The clone carrying this T cell receptor beta chain was counted many times. The antigen is undetermined. Using its own MiXCR run on the reads, TCRdb lists one record per CDR3 protein. Of around 280,000 distinct CDR3 sequences in the sample, approximately 10% were seen once. The data are from a study of T cell repertoires in cytomegalovirus infection. Overall study findings and caveats: CMV-specific TCR beta clonotypes restricted by HLA-C were the ones dominating the ex vivo response.

Germline CDR1 DFQATT, CDR2 SNEGSKA (reference sequence). Trimming removed 1 base at V and 5 bases at J, with 11 bases between. CDR3 size: 13 residues. Sequenced sample: PBMCs. This TCR derives from a human donor in good health (CMV status not recorded). Some clones in this sample may be carry-over from other donors' samples. The chain carries TRBV20-1 and TRBJ1-2; D is possibly TRBD1 (6 bases). CDR3 bases: TGCAGTGCTAGAGCCGCAGGGGAGTATGGCTACACCTTC. Translated, it gives CSARAAGEYGYTF.